Following are 2 T cell receptor beta chains from one sample sequenced in a study of a mutant IDH1 vaccine in newly diagnosed glioma. Time point noted: week 47, end of study. Topical imiquimod accompanied each vaccine dose, which consisted of 300 ug of mutant IDH1 20-mer peptide. The antigens of these receptors remain unknown. Assay used: immunoSEQ multiplex PCR; TCRdb lists only in-frame clones, some missing. Of roughly 51,000 clones listed, about four fifths are singletons. The sequences come from PBMCs, collected from a glioma patient whose treatment included an IDH1 peptide vaccine. All receptors derive from a woman in her twenties or thirties with glioma. Some clones in this sample may be carry-over from other donors' samples.

The chain combines TRBV14 with TRBJ1-1; D remains ambiguous. Germline V lookup: CDR1 SGHDN, CDR2 FVKESK. V lost 4 bases and J 4 bases, leaving 10 bases between the germline ends. This CDR3 contains 13 residues. CDR3 DNA: TGTGCCAGCAGCCGCCAAGTAGGCACTGAAGCTTTCTTT. Residues: CASSRQVGTEAFF.

J is TRBJ1-1 and V is TRBV21-1. TRBV21-1 is flagged as a pseudogene. There are 16 residues in the CDR3. CDR3 region: CASSPPLPGLNTEAFF. CDR3 bases: TGTGCCAGCAGCCCTCCCCTCCCGGGACTTAACACTGAAGCTTTCTTT.